These T cell receptor beta chains were read from a single sample in a study of T cells in localized non-small cell lung cancer. The method was immunoSEQ multiplex PCR; TCRdb's version includes in-frame clones alone and lacks a portion of them. The repertoire has 1,500 to 2,000 clones, 20% to 25% of them found once; the top ten carry about 13%. The sample was normal lung tissue next to the tumor, taken before any cancer treatment. These TCRs come from a man aged 18 to 55 with stage I lung adenocarcinoma. CDR3s include the opening cysteine and the closing phenylalanine or tryptophan. Fields, in order: J gene, clone size, V gene, D gene, CDR3 protein, CDR3 DNA. The D gene is left open where the match is weak. Clone sizes are given selectively: once, few, many, or a class where the clone is expanded.

TRBJ1-1,-,TRBV30,-,CAWRGLNGDFGEAFF,TGTGCCTGGAGGGGACTTAATGGGGATTTCGGTGAAGCTTTCTTT
TRBJ1-4,-,TRBV11-3,TRBD1,CASSHQRGDRGEKLFF,TGTGCCAGCAGCCACCAAAGGGGGGACAGAGGAGAAAAACTGTTTTTT
TRBJ1-2,-,TRBV29-1,-,CSVEEEAGRRGYTF,TGCAGCGTTGAAGAGGAGGCAGGACGGCGGGGCTACACCTTC
TRBJ2-3,-,TRBV5-1,-,CASSQEVRGLTDTQYF,TGCGCCAGCAGCCAAGAGGTCCGGGGCCTCACAGATACGCAGTATTTT
TRBJ2-7,medium-sized,TRBV11-3,TRBD2,CASSLRGGMVEQYF,TGTGCCAGCAGCTTGCGGGGGGGAATGGTCGAGCAGTACTTC
TRBJ1-1,-,TRBV30,TRBD1,CAWRLTGENTEAFF,TGTGCCTGGAGACTGACAGGGGAGAACACTGAAGCTTTCTTT
TRBJ1-2,few,TRBV6-8,-,CASRTGTQSNYGYTF,TGTGCCAGCAGAACCGGGACTCAAAGTAACTATGGCTACACCTTC
TRBJ1-6,large,TRBV28,-,CASSWDTNSPLHF,TGTGCCAGCAGTTGGGACACAAATTCACCCCTCCACTTT
TRBJ1-5,-,TRBV11-3,-,CASSLGGFGNQPQHF,TGTGCCAGCAGCTTGGGGGGGTTCGGCAATCAGCCCCAGCATTTT
TRBJ2-2,-,TRBV12-1,-,CASSCLASGELFF,TGTGCCAGCAGCTGTTTAGCATCCGGGGAGCTGTTTTTT
TRBJ1-1,medium-sized,TRBV11-3,TRBD1,CASSPRSGGLIMDTEAFF,TGTGCCAGCAGCCCCCGCTCAGGGGGGTTGATTATGGACACTGAAGCTTTCTTT
TRBJ2-3,-,TRBV7-5,-,CASSLERGGRRDTQYF,TGTGCCAGCAGCTTAGAGCGGGGGGGCCGCCGAGATACGCAGTATTTT
TRBJ1-2,few,TRBV28,-,CASSPPDGRANGYTF,TGTGCCAGCAGTCCCCCGGACGGTAGGGCCAATGGCTACACCTTC
TRBJ1-1,medium-sized,TRBV11-3,-,CASSFDGRMNTEAFF,TGTGCCAGCAGCTTTGACGGAAGGATGAACACTGAAGCTTTCTTT
TRBJ2-1,-,TRBV5-1,-,CASSLKGPDYNEQFF,TGCGCCAGCAGCTTAAAGGGACCGGACTACAATGAGCAGTTCTTC
TRBJ1-6,-,TRBV19,-,CASRDSRTDYNSPLHF,TGTGCCAGTAGGGATTCTCGGACTGATTATAATTCACCCCTCCACTTT
TRBJ2-2,-,TRBV12-5,TRBD1,CASTRGLLIGELFF,TGTGCCAGCACGAGGGGGCTTTTGATCGGGGAGCTGTTTTTT
TRBJ1-1,-,TRBV30,-,CAWSASERGFF,TGTGCCTGGAGTGCGTCGGAGAGAGGTTTCTTT
TRBJ1-4,medium-sized,TRBV28,-,CASSSPGLRRGEKLFF,TGTGCCAGCAGTTCCCCGGGACTCCGACGGGGTGAAAAACTGTTTTTT
TRBJ1-2,few,TRBV30,TRBD1,CAWREQGNNYGYTF,TGTGCCTGGAGGGAACAGGGGAACAACTATGGCTACACCTTC
TRBJ2-1,-,TRBV12-5,-,CASHGGVNEQFF,TGTGCCAGCCATGGAGGGGTGAATGAGCAGTTCTTC
TRBJ2-1,-,TRBV28,TRBD2,CASSLAGGYNEQFF,TGTGCCAGCAGTTTAGCGGGGGGGTACAATGAGCAGTTCTTC
TRBJ2-3,few,TRBV19,-,CASSIASGTDTQYF,TGTGCCAGTAGTATAGCTAGCGGCACAGATACGCAGTATTTT
TRBJ2-7,-,TRBV11-3,-,CASSQMSAPLSGEQYF,TGTGCCAGCAGCCAGATGTCAGCGCCCCTCTCCGGGGAGCAGTACTTC
TRBJ1-1,few,TRBV19,TRBD1,CASRRQGENTEAFF,TGTGCCAGTAGGCGACAGGGGGAGAACACTGAAGCTTTCTTT
TRBJ2-5,medium-sized,TRBV6-8,TRBD2,CASSRLAGGQETQYF,TGTGCCAGCAGCCGGCTGGCGGGGGGGCAAGAGACCCAGTACTTC
TRBJ2-7,-,TRBV11-3,TRBD1,CASSTTTGDYFHEQYF,TGTGCCAGCAGCACCACGACAGGGGATTATTTTCACGAGCAGTACTTC
TRBJ1-5,-,TRBV1,-,CASSQDSGQGVDQPQHF,TGCGCCAGCAGCCAAGATTCCGGACAGGGCGTTGATCAGCCCCAGCATTTT
TRBJ2-6,few,TRBV6-8,TRBD2,CASSYSGLAISGANVLTF,TGTGCCAGCAGTTACTCGGGACTAGCGATTTCTGGGGCCAACGTCCTGACTTTC
TRBJ1-1,few,TRBV11-3,-,CASSPGTLKTEAFF,TGTGCCAGCAGCCCCGGGACTTTGAAAACTGAAGCTTTCTTT
TRBJ1-1,medium-sized,TRBV11-3,TRBD1,CASSGTGDADTEAFF,TGTGCCAGCAGCGGGACAGGGGACGCGGACACTGAAGCTTTCTTT
TRBJ2-7,few,TRBV6-8,TRBD1,CASSRNTGGASEQYF,TGTGCCAGCAGTCGCAACACAGGGGGTGCAAGCGAGCAGTACTTC
TRBJ2-3,-,TRBV9,TRBD1,CARGQGLTDTQYF,TGTGCCAGGGGACAGGGTCTCACAGATACGCAGTATTTT
TRBJ2-5,-,TRBV6-8,TRBD2,CASSYSTSGGATGKETQYF,TGTGCCAGCAGTTACTCGACTAGCGGGGGGGCCACGGGAAAAGAGACCCAGTACTTC
TRBJ2-2,few,TRBV29-1,-,CSVEGGTGELFF,TGCAGCGTTGAAGGCGGCACCGGGGAGCTGTTTTTT
TRBJ2-7,-,TRBV11-3,-,CASSLQTGNFYEQYF,TGTGCCAGCAGCTTACAAACAGGGAATTTCTACGAGCAGTACTTC
TRBJ2-2,few,TRBV10-3,-,CAISESWGPNTGELFF,TGTGCCATCAGTGAGTCCTGGGGCCCGAACACCGGGGAGCTGTTTTTT
TRBJ1-5,large,TRBV6-8,-,CASSWAGDQPQHF,TGTGCCAGCAGCTGGGCAGGGGATCAGCCCCAGCATTTT
TRBJ2-5,few,TRBV28,-,CATKGGGQVSQTQYF,TGTGCCACCAAAGGGGGGGGGCAAGTTAGTCAGACCCAGTACTTC